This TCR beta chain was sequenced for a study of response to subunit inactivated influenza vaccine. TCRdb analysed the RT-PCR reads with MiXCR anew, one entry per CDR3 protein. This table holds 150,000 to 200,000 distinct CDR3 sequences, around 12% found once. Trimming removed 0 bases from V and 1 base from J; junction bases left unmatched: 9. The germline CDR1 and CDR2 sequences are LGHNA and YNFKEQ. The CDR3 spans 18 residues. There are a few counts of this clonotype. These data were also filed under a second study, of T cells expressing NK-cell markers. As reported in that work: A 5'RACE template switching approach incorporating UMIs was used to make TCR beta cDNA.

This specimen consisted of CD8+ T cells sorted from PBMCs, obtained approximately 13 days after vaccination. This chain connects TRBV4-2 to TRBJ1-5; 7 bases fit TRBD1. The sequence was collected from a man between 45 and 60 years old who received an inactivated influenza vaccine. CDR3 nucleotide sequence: TGTGCCAGCAGCCAAGATGGGGGGACAGTGTACAGCAATCAGCCCCAGCATTTT. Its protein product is CASSQDGGTVYSNQPQHF.